This T cell receptor beta chain was obtained from a study of Graves' ophthalmopathy and Graves' hyperthyroidism. Whole-study context: The blood sample was drawn at first diagnosis and before any treatment. Study observations and caveats: In blood appeared most of the expanded thyroid clonotypes whose frequency exceeded 0.001.

This clonotype was counted between two and nine times. Its antigen is unknown. The authors amplified TCR beta CDR3 regions from RNA transcripts. Following a first-round RT-PCR that used HTBI primers, a second-round multiplex PCR was carried out. TCRdb re-analysed the multiplex PCR reads in MiXCR, keeping a single row per CDR3 protein. There are 680,000 or so distinct CDR3 sequences in the sample; approximately 22% occur only once, and approximately 6.5% lies in the top ten. If no ophthalmopathy appeared within 18 months of follow-up, hyperthyroidism was termed stable. None of the included patients had other autoimmune diseases, uncontrolled infections, pregnancy or lactation, as these led to exclusion. Germline-derived CDR1 and CDR2 are MNHNS and SASEGT. The germline V and J ends were trimmed by 5 bases and 8 bases, with 10 bases remaining between them. The CDR3 has 12 amino acids.

The sample consisted of peripheral blood. The rearrangement uses TRBV6-1 and TRBJ2-1, with D uncertain. This receptor was taken from a woman in her late teens or twenties with stable Graves' hyperthyroidism. Some clones in this sample may be carry-over from other donors' samples. The CDR3 sequence: CASSLRYDEQFF. CDR3 sequence (DNA): TGTGCCAGCAGTCTGAGGTACGATGAGCAGTTCTTC.